The clone carrying this T cell receptor beta chain has at least ten counts. The data were obtained in a study of Graves' ophthalmopathy and Graves' hyperthyroidism. Scientists amplified the TCR beta CDR3 regions from RNA transcripts. An opening RT-PCR round employed HTBI primers and preceded a second-round multiplex PCR. TCRdb recomputed calls from the multiplex PCR reads with MiXCR, one row per CDR3 protein. The table records a few hundred thousand distinct CDR3 sequences, approximately 15% of them present only once. Germline CDR1 DFQATT, CDR2 SNEGSKA (reference sequence). J was trimmed by 1 base and V by 1 base; bases with no gene match: 13. CDR3 length equals 18 residues.

Sequenced input: peripheral blood. This chain uses TRBV20-1 with TRBJ1-5, with 7 bases matching TRBD1. This sequence originates from a woman in her late teens or twenties with stable Graves' hyperthyroidism. CDR3 region: CSARAGTAFDRSNQPQHF. In nucleotides, the CDR3 is TGCAGTGCTAGAGCAGGGACAGCGTTTGATAGAAGCAATCAGCCCCAGCATTTT.